A selection of T cell receptor beta chains follows, all from one sample in a study of OX40 agonist ivuxolimab in advanced cancers. Clones were read by immunoSEQ multiplex PCR, and TCRdb kept only the in-frame ones, dropping some. The table includes about 10,000 clones, 75% to 85% detected once. Sample: CD4+ or CD8+ T cells sorted from blood, taken in a trial of the OX40 agonist ivuxolimab. The receptors come from an adult with an advanced solid tumor such as melanoma, head and neck, liver or kidney cancer. The CDR3 runs from the conserved cysteine through the conserved F or W. Some rows have no size entry. The others give once, few or many, or a class for an expanded clone.

CDR3 length: 14; V gene: TRBV10-2; J gene: TRBJ1-5; clone size: -; CDR3 protein: CASSGHGVNQPQHF
CDR3 length: 17; V gene: TRBV9; J gene: TRBJ2-3; clone size: -; CDR3 protein: CASSVLGGPWAEDTQYF
CDR3 length: 16; V gene: TRBV6-4; J gene: TRBJ2-6; clone size: -; CDR3 protein: CASSDSGRSGANVLTF
CDR3 length: 17; V gene: TRBV11-2; J gene: TRBJ2-1; clone size: -; CDR3 protein: CASSLLGAGVGYNEQFF
CDR3 length: 14; V gene: TRBV13; J gene: TRBJ2-1; clone size: -; CDR3 protein: CAIGAGGSYNEQFF
CDR3 length: 14; V gene: TRBV19; J gene: TRBJ2-7; clone size: -; CDR3 protein: CASSWTSGSYEQYF
CDR3 length: 13; V gene: TRBV6-5; J gene: TRBJ1-6; clone size: -; CDR3 protein: CASSSGAVRPLHF
CDR3 length: 15; V gene: TRBV7-9; J gene: TRBJ2-5; clone size: -; CDR3 protein: CASSLGGDRFGTQYF
CDR3 length: 15; V gene: TRBV9; J gene: TRBJ2-2; clone size: -; CDR3 protein: CASSPSGANTGELFF
CDR3 length: 13; V gene: TRBV28; J gene: TRBJ2-1; clone size: few; CDR3 protein: CASRLPGVNEQFF
CDR3 length: 13; V gene: TRBV10-3; J gene: TRBJ1-1; clone size: -; CDR3 protein: CAITVQLNTEAFF
CDR3 length: 15; V gene: TRBV28; J gene: TRBJ1-5; clone size: -; CDR3 protein: CASSFEGHYPQPQHF
CDR3 length: 13; V gene: TRBV10-3; J gene: TRBJ1-1; clone size: -; CDR3 protein: CAISPGLFTEAFF
CDR3 length: 14; V gene: TRBV27; J gene: TRBJ2-3; clone size: -; CDR3 protein: CASSLRGTTDTQYF
CDR3 length: 13; V gene: TRBV7-3; J gene: TRBJ1-1; clone size: -; CDR3 protein: CASSFGTDTEAFF
CDR3 length: 14; V gene: TRBV5-5; J gene: TRBJ1-4; clone size: -; CDR3 protein: CASSPTDGREKLFF
CDR3 length: 14; V gene: TRBV5-1; J gene: TRBJ2-5; clone size: -; CDR3 protein: CASSLEGNQETQYF
CDR3 length: 14; V gene: TRBV14; J gene: TRBJ2-3; clone size: -; CDR3 protein: CASSQAQGGDTQYF
CDR3 length: 18; V gene: TRBV4-1; J gene: TRBJ2-7; clone size: -; CDR3 protein: CASSQEPPGGVNSCEQYF
CDR3 length: 15; V gene: TRBV5-1; J gene: TRBJ1-5; clone size: -; CDR3 protein: CASSLGAGDTQPQHF
CDR3 length: 15; V gene: TRBV6-5; J gene: TRBJ1-5; clone size: -; CDR3 protein: CASSYAGGGNQPQHF
CDR3 length: 13; V gene: TRBV7-9; J gene: TRBJ1-3; clone size: -; CDR3 protein: CAHEELTGNTIYF
CDR3 length: 17; V gene: TRBV7-9; J gene: TRBJ2-2; clone size: -; CDR3 protein: CASSLVAGTGDPGELFF
CDR3 length: 14; V gene: TRBV4-1; J gene: TRBJ2-5; clone size: -; CDR3 protein: CASSQVEDQETQYF
CDR3 length: 16; V gene: TRBV7-3; J gene: TRBJ2-1; clone size: -; CDR3 protein: CASSQVAYSSYNEQFF
CDR3 length: 15; V gene: TRBV9; J gene: TRBJ2-7; clone size: -; CDR3 protein: CASSVGGSGMHEQYF
CDR3 length: 16; V gene: TRBV7-6; J gene: TRBJ2-1; clone size: -; CDR3 protein: CASSLLAGGTYNEQFF
CDR3 length: 18; V gene: TRBV7-3; J gene: TRBJ2-3; clone size: -; CDR3 protein: CASSLGGTSGALTDTQYF
CDR3 length: 15; V gene: TRBV25-1; J gene: TRBJ2-7; clone size: medium-sized; CDR3 protein: CASSETGGHQNEQYF
CDR3 length: 19; V gene: TRBV7-9; J gene: -; clone size: -; CDR3 protein: CASSLVVSLAGRSSYEQYF
CDR3 length: 17; V gene: TRBV2; J gene: TRBJ2-3; clone size: -; CDR3 protein: CASSGGGRTPFTDTQYF